The 24 T cell receptor beta chains given below trace back to one sample, sequenced in a study of cytomegalovirus exposure and HLA in healthy donors. PCR employed 60 Vbeta and 13 Jbeta primers. The data were produced by immunoSEQ multiplex PCR, yet TCRdb's version contains in-frame clones alone and is incomplete. The sample holds 100,000 or so clones; 55% to 75% are singletons and the top ten take about 2.5%. Input material: PBMCs. These receptors came from a man aged 45-65 years in good health and CMV-seronegative.

J is TRBJ2-4 and V is TRBV27; 7 bases map to TRBD2. CDR1 is MNHEY and CDR2 is SMNVEV in the germline V gene (reference sequence). The J segment lost 6 bases and the V segment lost 6 bases, leaving 14 bases of the junction unmatched. The CDR3 is made up of 16 amino acids. The DNA for the CDR3 is TGTGCCAGCAGGAGGGCGGGGGAGGGGAATGTAAACATTCAGTACTTC. It codes for CASRRAGEGNVNIQYF.

The chain combines TRBV4-2 with TRBJ1-6; D may be TRBD1 (6 bases). The CDR3 extends over 15 amino acids. In germline, CDR1 is LGHNA, CDR2 YNFKEQ. Trimming cost V 4 bases and J 10 bases, with 17 bases left between them. The CDR3: CASSPLGGRDSPLHF. DNA of the CDR3: TGTGCCAGCAGCCCCCTCGGGGGGCGAGACTCACCCCTCCACTTT.

V and J are TRBV11-2 and TRBJ2-2, with D perhaps matching TRBD2 (5 bases). Per the germline V gene, CDR1 is SGHAT and CDR2 is FQNNGV. This CDR3 spans 13 amino acids. Trimming stripped 7 bases from V and 7 bases from J, with 13 bases between. CDR3 residues: CASTTGGFGELFF. The CDR3 DNA reads TGTGCCAGCACTACCGGAGGTTTCGGGGAGCTGTTTTTT.

This clone was seen a handful of times. The chain is built from TRBV2 and TRBJ1-4; D is perhaps TRBD1 (6 bases). The CDR3 runs 14 residues. Germline V gene sequence: CDR1 SNHLY, CDR2 FYNNEI. The V and J ends lost 2 bases and 8 bases respectively, with 12 bases between them. The CDR3 protein is CASSERGFGEKLFF. As DNA, the CDR3 is TGTGCCAGCAGTGAAAGGGGGTTTGGGGAAAAACTGTTTTTT.

CDR3 in amino acids: CASSGQGNTGELFF. DNA for the CDR3: TGTGCCAGCAGTGGACAGGGGAACACCGGGGAGCTGTTTTTT. This chain links TRBV5-5 with TRBJ2-2, with 8 bases fitting TRBD1. Germline lookup yields CDR1 SGHKS and CDR2 YYEKEE (reference sequence). After removal of 5 bases from V and 1 base from J, the junction contained 1 base not matched to a gene. The CDR3 has 14 residues. The full variable domain, with the rest looked up from reference TRBV5-5 and TRBJ2-2, is DAGVTQSPTHLIKTRGQQVTLRCSPISGHKSVSWYQQVLGQGPQFIFQYYEKEERGRGNFPDRFSARQFPNYSSELNVNALLLGDSALYLCASSGQGNTGELFFGEGSRLTVL.

This clone was picked up a small number of times. The chain couples TRBV25-1 to TRBJ1-6, with 8 positions matching TRBD1. The ends lost 5 bases at V and 10 bases at J; junction bases unmatched: 7. CDR3 size: 14 residues. Germline V gene sequence: CDR1 MGHDK, CDR2 SYGVNS. In DNA, the CDR3 is TGTGCCAGCAGTCCAGGGGGCGCTTTCTCACCCCTCCACTTT. Its protein product is CASSPGGAFSPLHF.

This chain uses TRBV27 with TRBJ2-7; 9 nucleotides line up with TRBD1. The length of the CDR3 is 13 residues. V lost 6 bases to trimming and J lost 3 bases; unmatched junction nucleotides: 3. Germline V gene data show CDR1 as MNHEY and CDR2 as SMNVEV (reference sequence). The chain's CDR3 is CASSRDRDYEQYF. Written as DNA, the CDR3 is TGTGCCAGCAGCCGGGACAGGGACTACGAGCAGTACTTC.

This clone has more than one count but fewer than ten. This sequence joins TRBV11-3 and TRBJ2-7; no clear D. Germline CDR1 SGHNT, CDR2 YENEEA. V lost 0 bases, J lost 1 base, and 4 bases lay in between. This CDR3 spans 13 amino acids. CDR3 DNA: TGTGCCAGCAGCTTAGACAGGTCCTACGAGCAGTACTTC. Amino acids: CASSLDRSYEQYF.

This chain uses TRBV18 with TRBJ2-3; the D is unclear. Germline V gene sequence: CDR1 KGHSH, CDR2 LQKENI. V lost 3 bases and J 2 bases, leaving 3 bases between the germline ends. The CDR3 runs 12 residues. The CDR3 loop is CASSPYTDTQYF. Written as DNA, the CDR3 is TGTGCCAGCTCACCTTACACAGATACGCAGTATTTT.

This chain joins TRBV10-2 and TRBJ2-1, with 7 bases matching TRBD2. CDR1 is WSHSY, CDR2 SAAADI, per germline. J lost 4 bases, V lost 9 bases, and 9 bases had no gene match. The CDR3 consists of 14 residues. The CDR3 is CASARGEGYNEQFF. CDR3 DNA: TGCGCCAGTGCCCGAGGGGAGGGATACAATGAGCAGTTCTTC.

The chain uses TRBV5-1 and TRBJ2-1; 12 bases map to TRBD2. Germline V gene sequence: CDR1 SGHRS, CDR2 YFSETQ. V lost 0 bases, J lost 10 bases, and 5 bases stayed unmatched. This CDR3 has 15 amino acids. CDR3 sequence: CASSLVTSGSGEQFF. The CDR3, as DNA: TGCGCCAGCAGCTTGGTGACTAGCGGGAGTGGAGAGCAGTTCTTC.

The chain is built from TRBV2 and TRBJ1-2; 7 bases fit TRBD1. V gave up 10 bases and J gave up 0 bases; unmatched junction bases: 5. Germline V gene data show CDR1 as SNHLY and CDR2 as FYNNEI. The CDR3 is 13 residues long. The DNA for the CDR3 is TGTGCCAACCAGACAGGGACTAACTATGGCTACACCTTC. Its protein is CANQTGTNYGYTF. Full variable domain (missing parts from reference TRBV2 and TRBJ1-2): EPEVTQTPSHQVTQMGQEVILRCVPISNHLYFYWYRQILGQKVEFLVSFYNNEISEKSEIFDDQFSVERPDGSNFTLKIRSTKLEDSAMYFCANQTGTNYGYTFGSGTRLTVV.

V is TRBV5-6 and J is TRBJ2-7; perhaps TRBD1 as D (5 bases). CDR1 is SGHDT and CDR2 is YYEEEE in the germline V gene. The germline V and J ends were trimmed by 2 bases and 7 bases, with 7 bases remaining between them. The CDR3 totals 11 residues. CDR3 nucleotides: TGTGCCAGCAGCTTAAACAGGGAGCAGTACTTC. It encodes CASSLNREQYF.

The chain couples TRBV5-1 to TRBJ1-2; tentatively, D is TRBD1 (5 bases). Trimming stripped 0 bases from V and 2 bases from J, with 8 bases between. This CDR3 region has 14 residues. Germline CDR1 is SGHRS and CDR2 is YFSETQ. In DNA, the CDR3 is TGCGCCAGCAGCTTGGTTCCAGGGAACTATGGCTACACCTTC. As protein: CASSLVPGNYGYTF.

The chain has TRBV2 and TRBJ2-1, with 7 bases matching TRBD2. This CDR3 contains 15 residues. The germline V gene encodes CDR1 SNHLY and CDR2 FYNNEI. V shed 5 bases, J shed 4 bases, and the junction held 8 bases outside the gene matches. The CDR3 DNA follows: TGTGCCAGCAGTTCCAGCGGGAACGAGTACAATGAGCAGTTCTTC. Its protein product is CASSSSGNEYNEQFF.

This clone was detected a few times. The chain uses TRBV6-9 and TRBJ1-2; no firm D call. The V and J ends lost 5 bases and 5 bases respectively, with 9 bases between them. CDR3 length: 12 residues. Looked up from germline, CDR1 is MNHGY and CDR2 is SVAAGI. CDR3 in DNA: TGTGCCAGCAGTCCTCCCTCTTATGGCTACACCTTC. This codes for CASSPPSYGYTF.

The genes are TRBV2 and TRBJ2-3; D not resolved. The CDR3 spans 14 residues. Germline-derived CDR1 and CDR2 are SNHLY and FYNNEI. The ends were cut back, 1 base at V and 6 bases at J, with 11 bases in the middle. CDR3 protein: CASSEGSGADTQYF. CDR3 nucleotides: TGTGCCAGCAGTGAAGGGTCGGGTGCGGATACGCAGTATTTT.

This chain connects TRBV28 to TRBJ2-7; 10 positions agree with TRBD1. The trim removed 6 bases at V and 3 bases at J, leaving 2 bases unmatched. The length of the CDR3 is 13 residues. Germline CDR1 is MDHEN and CDR2 is SYDVKM. The CDR3 DNA reads TGTGCCAGCAGGGGACAGGGGAACTACGAGCAGTACTTC. Protein: CASRGQGNYEQYF.

The V gene is TRBV30, the J gene TRBJ2-5; 8 bases fit TRBD2. CDR3 length: 13 residues. With 3 bases clipped from V and 4 bases from J, the junction kept 4 bases outside the gene matches. The germline CDR1 and CDR2 sequences are GTSNPN and SVGIG (reference sequence). In nucleotides, the CDR3 is TGTGCCTGGAGCGGTACTAGCGGAGAGACCCAGTACTTC. Residues: CAWSGTSGETQYF.

The chain has TRBV2 and TRBJ2-7; D remains ambiguous. This CDR3 has 11 amino acids. Germline values: CDR1 SNHLY, CDR2 FYNNEI. V gave up 8 bases and J gave up 6 bases, with 11 bases separating them. CDR3 sequence reads: CASGPRIEQYF. CDR3 nucleotide sequence: TGTGCCAGCGGGCCCCGGATCGAGCAGTACTTC.

This clone was counted only a few times. The chain recombines TRBV18 with TRBJ2-1; D not resolved. Trimming pared 1 base from V and 5 bases from J, leaving 9 bases between. In germline, CDR1 is KGHSH, CDR2 LQKENI. CDR3 length equals 14 residues. The CDR3 DNA reads TGTGCCAGCTCACCACTCCCGGGTAACAATGAGCAGTTCTTC. It is translated as CASSPLPGNNEQFF.

This chain connects TRBV4-1 to TRBJ2-7; TRBD2 might be the D (6 bases). Trimming shortened V by 5 bases and J by 2 bases, and 22 bases separated the two germline ends. Per germline, CDR1 MGHRA and CDR2 YSYEKL. The CDR3 is made up of 17 amino acids. The CDR3 region has the DNA TGCGCCAGCAGCTTTTCGTCCATCGGCGGGGCGGCCTACGAGCAGTACTTC. This sequence encodes CASSFSSIGGAAYEQYF.

J is TRBJ1-4 and V is TRBV6-4, with D possibly being TRBD1 (6 bases). The CDR3 runs to 13 residues. V lost 4 bases and J 7 bases, leaving 10 bases between the germline ends. Germline assignment: CDR1 MRHNA and CDR2 SNTAGT. The chain's CDR3 is CASSAGAGEKLFF. DNA of the CDR3: TGTGCCAGCAGTGCAGGGGCGGGTGAAAAACTGTTTTTT.

This clone showed up just a few times. This chain links TRBV29-1 with TRBJ2-1, with TRBD2 matching over 7 bases. The CDR3 contains 17 residues. V lost 5 bases and J lost 2; bases outside the gene matches: 15. The germline V gene encodes CDR1 SQVTM and CDR2 ANQGSEA. CDR3 protein: CSVKRGGSGPPYNEQFF. The DNA of the CDR3 is TGCAGCGTTAAACGTGGCGGTAGCGGGCCACCCTACAATGAGCAGTTCTTC.